This T cell receptor beta chain emerged from a study of blood T cells in healthy people across ages. Study-wide findings and caveats: Roughly linear age-related decline in beta diversity appeared, significant by age around 38.

A second PCR of 7 to 11 cycles used a sample-barcoded 5' primer and a J-beta primer mix. TCRdb used MiXCR to reprocess the 5' RACE reads, holding one entry per CDR3 protein. The table shows around 820,000 distinct CDR3 sequences, with about 25% occurring only once. Per the germline V gene, CDR1 is SQVTM and CDR2 is ANQGSEA. The CDR3 covers 9 residues. The extraction recovered at least 5.5 micrograms of total RNA per sample. In this sample, this clonotype turned up a few times. Its antigen is not identified. Mismatch with germline at one junction end may stem from a read error. These data were likewise used in another study, on T cells of mothers and their children.

The chain links TRBV29-1 to TRBJ2-5, with no clear D. The specimen was blood. The receptor's source is a boy aged 5 to 17 in good health. CDR3 sequence reads: CSADGSFVF. CDR3 DNA: TGCAGCGCCGATGGCTCGTTTGTCTTC.